This T cell receptor beta chain comes out of a study of control samples from healthy donors and cancer patients. V lost 3 bases to trimming and J lost 2 bases, with 11 bases between them. Germline V gives CDR1 MNHNS, CDR2 SASEGT. The CDR3 loop spans 14 amino acids. Data came from immunoSEQ multiplex PCR; TCRdb stores just in-frame clones and leaves some out. The sample carries 70,000 to 75,000 clones, over 75% recorded once. The receptor's source is a woman aged 45-60 years in good health. The sequenced material came from blood. The chain joins TRBV6-1 to TRBJ2-7; D gene unclear. The DNA of the CDR3 is TGTGCCAGCAGTGACATCTTAGGGCCCTACGAGCAGTACTTC. Protein sequence: CASSDILGPYEQYF.